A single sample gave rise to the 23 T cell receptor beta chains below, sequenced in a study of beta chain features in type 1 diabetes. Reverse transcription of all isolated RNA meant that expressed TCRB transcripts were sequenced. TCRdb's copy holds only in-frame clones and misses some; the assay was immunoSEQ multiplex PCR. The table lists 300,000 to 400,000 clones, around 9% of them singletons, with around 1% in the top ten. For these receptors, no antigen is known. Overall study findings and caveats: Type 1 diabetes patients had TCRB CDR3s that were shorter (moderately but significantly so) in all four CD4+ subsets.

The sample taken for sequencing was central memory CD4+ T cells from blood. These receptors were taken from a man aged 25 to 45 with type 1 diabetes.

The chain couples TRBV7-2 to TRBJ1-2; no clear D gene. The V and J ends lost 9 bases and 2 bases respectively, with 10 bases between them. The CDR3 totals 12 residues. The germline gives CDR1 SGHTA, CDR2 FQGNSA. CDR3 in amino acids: CASTTLNYGYTF. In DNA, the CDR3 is TGTGCCAGTACAACCCTAAACTATGGCTACACCTTC.

Written as DNA, the CDR3 is TGTGCCAGCAGCGTAACAGCGGGCACCGGGGAGCTGTTTTTT. Amino acid sequence: CASSVTAGTGELFF. The chain employs TRBV9 and TRBJ2-2; D is perhaps TRBD2 (6 bases). Germline V gene lookup returns CDR1 SGDLS and CDR2 YYNGEE. The length of the CDR3 is 14 residues. V lost 1 base to trimming and J lost 4 bases, with 8 bases between them.

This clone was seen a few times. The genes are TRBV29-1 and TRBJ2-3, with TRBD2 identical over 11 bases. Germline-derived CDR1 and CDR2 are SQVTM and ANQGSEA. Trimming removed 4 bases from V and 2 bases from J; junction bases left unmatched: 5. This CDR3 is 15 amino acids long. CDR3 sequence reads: CSVAEGLAATDTQYF. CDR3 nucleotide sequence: TGCAGCGTTGCGGAGGGACTAGCGGCCACAGATACGCAGTATTTT.

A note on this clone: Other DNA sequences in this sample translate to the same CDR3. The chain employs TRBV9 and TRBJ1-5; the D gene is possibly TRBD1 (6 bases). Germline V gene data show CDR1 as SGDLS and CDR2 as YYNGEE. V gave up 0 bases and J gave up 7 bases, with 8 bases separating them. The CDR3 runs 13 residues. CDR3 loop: CASSVEGGQPQHF. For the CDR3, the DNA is TGTGCCAGCAGCGTAGAAGGGGGACAGCCCCAGCATTTT.

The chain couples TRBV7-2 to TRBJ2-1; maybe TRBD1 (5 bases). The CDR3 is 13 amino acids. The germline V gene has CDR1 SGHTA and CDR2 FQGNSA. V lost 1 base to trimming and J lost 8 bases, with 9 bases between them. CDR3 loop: CASSLDQGDEQFF. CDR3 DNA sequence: TGTGCCAGCAGCTTAGACCAGGGCGATGAGCAGTTCTTC.

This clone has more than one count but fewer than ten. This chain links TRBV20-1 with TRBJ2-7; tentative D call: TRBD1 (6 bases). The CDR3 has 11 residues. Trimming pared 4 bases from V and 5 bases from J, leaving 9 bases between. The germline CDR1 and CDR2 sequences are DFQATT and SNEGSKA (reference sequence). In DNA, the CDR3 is TGCAGTGCTAACAGGGCCGACGAGCAGTACTTC. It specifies CSANRADEQYF.

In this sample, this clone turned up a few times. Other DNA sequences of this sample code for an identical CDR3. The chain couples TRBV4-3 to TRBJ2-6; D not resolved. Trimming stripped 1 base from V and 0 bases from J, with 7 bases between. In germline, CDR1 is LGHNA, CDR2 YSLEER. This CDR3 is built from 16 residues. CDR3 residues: CASSQGRYSGANVLTF. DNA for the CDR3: TGCGCCAGCAGCCAAGGACGTTACTCTGGGGCCAACGTCCTGACTTTC.

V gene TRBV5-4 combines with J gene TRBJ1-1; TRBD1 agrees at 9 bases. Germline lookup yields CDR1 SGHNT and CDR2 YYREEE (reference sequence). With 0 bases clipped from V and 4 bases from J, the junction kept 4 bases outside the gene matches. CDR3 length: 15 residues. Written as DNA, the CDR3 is TGTGCCAGCAGCTTGGGAACAGGGGGCATCACTGAAGCTTTCTTT. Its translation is CASSLGTGGITEAFF.

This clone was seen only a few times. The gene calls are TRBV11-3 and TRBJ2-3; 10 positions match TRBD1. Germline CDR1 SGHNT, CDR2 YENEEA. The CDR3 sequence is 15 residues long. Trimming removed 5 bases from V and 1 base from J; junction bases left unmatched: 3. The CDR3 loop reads CASSRQGAGTDTQYF. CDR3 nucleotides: TGTGCCAGCAGCCGACAGGGGGCTGGCACAGATACGCAGTATTTT.

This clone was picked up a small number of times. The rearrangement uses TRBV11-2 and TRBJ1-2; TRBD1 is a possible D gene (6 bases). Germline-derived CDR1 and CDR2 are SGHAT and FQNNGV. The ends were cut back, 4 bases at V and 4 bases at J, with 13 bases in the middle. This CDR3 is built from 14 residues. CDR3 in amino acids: CASSSRDMTYGYTF. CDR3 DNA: TGTGCCAGCAGCTCCCGGGACATGACCTATGGCTACACCTTC.

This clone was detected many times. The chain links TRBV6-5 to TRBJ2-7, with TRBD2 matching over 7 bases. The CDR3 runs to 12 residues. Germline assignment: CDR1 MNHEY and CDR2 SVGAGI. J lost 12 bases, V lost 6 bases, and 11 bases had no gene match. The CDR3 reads CASSRPGGRVYF. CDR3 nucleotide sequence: TGTGCCAGCAGCCGCCCAGGAGGGAGGGTGTACTTC.

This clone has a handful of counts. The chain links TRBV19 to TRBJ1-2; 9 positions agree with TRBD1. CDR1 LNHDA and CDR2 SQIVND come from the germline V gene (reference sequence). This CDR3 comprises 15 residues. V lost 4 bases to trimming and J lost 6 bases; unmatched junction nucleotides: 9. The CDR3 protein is CASSSPGTGNHGYTF. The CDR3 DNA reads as TGTGCCAGTAGTAGTCCCGGGACAGGGAACCATGGCTACACCTTC.

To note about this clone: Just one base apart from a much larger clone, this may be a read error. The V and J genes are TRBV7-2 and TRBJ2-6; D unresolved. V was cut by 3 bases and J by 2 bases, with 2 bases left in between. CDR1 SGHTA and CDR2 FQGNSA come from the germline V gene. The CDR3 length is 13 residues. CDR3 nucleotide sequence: TGTGCCAGCAGCTTTCCTGGGGCCAACGTCCTGACTTTC. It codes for CASSFPGANVLTF. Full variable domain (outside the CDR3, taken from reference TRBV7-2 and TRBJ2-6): GAGVSQSPSNKVTEKGKDVELRCDPISGHTALYWYRQSLGQGLEFLIYFQGNSAPDKSGLPSDRFSAERTGGSVSTLTIQRTQQEDSAVYLCASSFPGANVLTFGAGSRLTVL.

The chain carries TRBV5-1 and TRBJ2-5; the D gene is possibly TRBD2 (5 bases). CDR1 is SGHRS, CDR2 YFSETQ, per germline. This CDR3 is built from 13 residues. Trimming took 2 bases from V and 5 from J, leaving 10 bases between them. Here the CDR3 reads CASSFGERETQYF. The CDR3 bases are TGCGCCAGCAGCTTCGGGGAGCGGGAGACCCAGTACTTC.

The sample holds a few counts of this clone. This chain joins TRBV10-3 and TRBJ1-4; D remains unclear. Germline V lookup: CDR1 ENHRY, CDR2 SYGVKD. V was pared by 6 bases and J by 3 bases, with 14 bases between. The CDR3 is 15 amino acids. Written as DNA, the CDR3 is TGTGCCATCAGCGACACCCGCGGACCTAATGAAAAACTGTTTTTT. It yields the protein CAISDTRGPNEKLFF.

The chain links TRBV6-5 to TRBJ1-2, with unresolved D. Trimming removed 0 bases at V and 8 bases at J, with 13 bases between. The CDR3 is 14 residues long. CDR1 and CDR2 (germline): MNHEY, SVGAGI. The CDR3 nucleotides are TGTGCCAGCAGTTACTCGCATTCGGGTTGGGGCTACACCTTC. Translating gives CASSYSHSGWGYTF.

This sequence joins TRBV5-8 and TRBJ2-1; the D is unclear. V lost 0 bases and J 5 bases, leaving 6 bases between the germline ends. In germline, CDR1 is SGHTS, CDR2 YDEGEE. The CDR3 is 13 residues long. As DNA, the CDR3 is TGTGCCAGCAGCTTGGGATGGGACAATGAGCAGTTCTTC. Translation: CASSLGWDNEQFF.

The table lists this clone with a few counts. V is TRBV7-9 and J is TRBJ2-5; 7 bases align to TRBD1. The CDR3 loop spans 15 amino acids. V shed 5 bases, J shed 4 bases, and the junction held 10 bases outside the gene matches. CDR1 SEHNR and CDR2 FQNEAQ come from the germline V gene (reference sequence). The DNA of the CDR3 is TGTGCCAGCAGCCGGGGACAGTCTGTACCAGAGACCCAGTACTTC. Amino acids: CASSRGQSVPETQYF.

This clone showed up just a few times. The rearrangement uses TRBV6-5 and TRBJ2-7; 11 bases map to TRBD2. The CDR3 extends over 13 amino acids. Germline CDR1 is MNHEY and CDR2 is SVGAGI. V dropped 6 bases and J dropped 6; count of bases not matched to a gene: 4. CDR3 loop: CASRVAGGGEQYF. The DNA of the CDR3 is TGTGCCAGCAGAGTAGCGGGGGGGGGCGAGCAGTACTTC.

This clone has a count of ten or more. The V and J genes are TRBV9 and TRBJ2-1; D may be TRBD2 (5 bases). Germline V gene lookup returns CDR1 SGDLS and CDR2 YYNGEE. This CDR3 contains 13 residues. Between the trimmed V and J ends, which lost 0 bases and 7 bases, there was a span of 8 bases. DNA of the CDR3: TGTGCCAGCAGCGTAGCTAGCCTTAATGAGCAGTTCTTC. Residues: CASSVASLNEQFF.

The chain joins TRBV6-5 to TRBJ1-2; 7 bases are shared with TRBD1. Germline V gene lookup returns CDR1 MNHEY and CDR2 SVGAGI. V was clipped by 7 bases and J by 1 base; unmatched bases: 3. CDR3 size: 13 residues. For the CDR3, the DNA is TGTGCCAGCAATTGGGACAGTAACTATGGCTACACCTTC. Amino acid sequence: CASNWDSNYGYTF.

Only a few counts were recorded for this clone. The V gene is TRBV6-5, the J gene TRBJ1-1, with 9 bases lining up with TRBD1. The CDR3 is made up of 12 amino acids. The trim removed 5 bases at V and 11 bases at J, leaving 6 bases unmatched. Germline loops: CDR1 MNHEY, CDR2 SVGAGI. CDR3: CASSTGTGRAFF. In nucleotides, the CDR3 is TGTGCCAGCAGTACGGGGACAGGGAGGGCTTTCTTT.

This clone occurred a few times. CDR3 in amino acids: CAISEGNHGRTSGELFF. DNA for the CDR3: TGTGCCATCAGTGAGGGCAATCATGGGAGAACCAGCGGGGAGCTGTTTTTT. The V call is TRBV10-3, the J call TRBJ2-2; D possibly corresponds to TRBD2 (5 bases). With 2 bases removed from V and 7 bases from J, the gap between germline ends came to 20 bases. Germline V CDR1 and CDR2: ENHRY, SYGVKD. This CDR3 is built from 17 residues.